One sample yielded the 6 T cell receptor beta chains listed below, sequenced in a study of T-cell memory formation after mild COVID-19. TCRdb ran MiXCR on the 5' RACE reads and lists one entry per CDR3 protein. The sample shows approximately 560,000 distinct CDR3 sequences, 17% of them seen only once. Specimen: PBMCs or a T cell subset sorted from them (not recorded which). The receptors come from an adult woman who had mild COVID-19 (a few samples of this study predate the infection). Cell type and time point are not known.

The V gene is TRBV7-9, the J gene TRBJ2-6; D is unresolved. The CDR3 is 17 amino acids. Germline V gene lookup returns CDR1 SEHNR and CDR2 FQNEAQ (reference sequence). Deletions cut 2 bases from V and 0 bases from J, with 11 bases between. The CDR3 DNA is TGTGCCAGCAGCTTATGGCCCGTACCCTCTGGGGCCAACGTCCTGACTTTC. Encoded protein: CASSLWPVPSGANVLTF.

This clonotype showed up just once. V and J are TRBV29-1 and TRBJ2-3, with TRBD2 identical over 13 bases. The V segment lost 5 bases and the J segment 4 bases; nucleotides outside the gene matches: 9. The CDR3 consists of 16 residues. From germline, CDR1 is SQVTM and CDR2 ANQGSEA. In DNA, the CDR3 is TGCAGCGTTTATCATGGACTAGCGGGAGAGGCAGATACGCAGTATTTT. It translates to CSVYHGLAGEADTQYF.

In this sample, this clonotype turned up many times. This chain connects TRBV7-6 to TRBJ2-3, with 7 bases matching TRBD2. The length of the CDR3 is 16 residues. Germline CDR1 is SGHVS and CDR2 is FNYEAQ. Trimming cost V 2 bases and J 3 bases; bases outside gene matches: 8. CDR3 coding DNA: TGTGCCAGCAGCTTAAGGGGCGCGGGGGTGACAGATACGCAGTATTTT. Protein: CASSLRGAGVTDTQYF. The variable domain in full, with the rest retrieved from reference TRBV7-6 and TRBJ2-3, is GAGVSQSPRYKVTKRGQDVALRCDPISGHVSLYWYRQALGQGPEFLTYFNYEAQQDKSGLPNDRFSAERPEGSISTLTIQRTEQRDSAMYRCASSLRGAGVTDTQYFGPGTRLTVL.

This clonotype showed up just a few times. In DNA form, the CDR3 reads TGTGCCAGCAGTACCAATACCGGACAGGGGAGGTACGAGCAGTACTTC. Its protein product is CASSTNTGQGRYEQYF. This rearrangement joins TRBV6-1 to TRBJ2-7, with 9 bases lining up with TRBD1. CDR3 length: 16 residues. The germline V gene encodes CDR1 MNHNS and CDR2 SASEGT. J was trimmed by 4 bases and V by 5 bases; bases with no gene match: 12.

In this sample, this clonotype turned up many times. The rearrangement joins TRBV12-3 or TRBV12-4 to TRBJ1-1; D is ambiguous. V dropped 7 bases and J dropped 2 bases, with 14 bases sitting between them. This CDR3 has 14 residues. The chain's CDR3 is CASKFQTGNTEAFF. The CDR3 DNA sequence: TGTGCCAGCAAATTCCAGACTGGAAACACTGAAGCTTTCTTT.

There are a few counts of this clonotype. V is TRBV24-1 and J is TRBJ2-1; D is unresolved. V gave up 7 bases and J gave up 7 bases, with 13 bases separating them. CDR1 and CDR2 (germline): KGHDR, SFDVKD. This CDR3 contains 13 residues. CDR3 sequence reads: CATSGPTWNEQFF. The CDR3 region has the DNA TGTGCCACCAGCGGACCGACCTGGAATGAGCAGTTCTTC.